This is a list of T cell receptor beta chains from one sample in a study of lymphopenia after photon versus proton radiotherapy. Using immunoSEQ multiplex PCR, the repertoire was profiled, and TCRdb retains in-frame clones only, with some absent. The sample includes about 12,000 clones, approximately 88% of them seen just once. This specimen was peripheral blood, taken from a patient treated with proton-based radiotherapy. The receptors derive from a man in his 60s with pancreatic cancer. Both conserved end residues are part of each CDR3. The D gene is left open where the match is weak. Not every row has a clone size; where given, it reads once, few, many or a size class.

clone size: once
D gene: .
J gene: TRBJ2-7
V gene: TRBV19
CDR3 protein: CASSISAAYEQYF
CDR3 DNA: TGTGCCAGTAGTATTTCGGCAGCATACGAGCAGTACTTC

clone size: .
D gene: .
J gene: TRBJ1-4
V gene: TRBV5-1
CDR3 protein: CASSLAEVGGREKLFF
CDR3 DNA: TGCGCCAGCAGCTTGGCCGAAGTCGGGGGTCGAGAAAAACTGTTTTTT

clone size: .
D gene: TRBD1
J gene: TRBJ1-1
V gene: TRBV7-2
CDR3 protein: CASSQWDRPNTEAFF
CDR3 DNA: TGTGCCAGCAGCCAATGGGACAGGCCGAACACTGAAGCTTTCTTT

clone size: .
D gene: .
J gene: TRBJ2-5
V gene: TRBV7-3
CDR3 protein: CASSLGPGPQETQYF
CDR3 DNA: TGTGCCAGCAGCTTGGGGCCGGGCCCCCAAGAGACCCAGTACTTC

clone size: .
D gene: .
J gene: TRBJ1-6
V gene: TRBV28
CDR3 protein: CASSSAGNSPLHF
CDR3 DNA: TGTGCCAGCAGTTCAGCAGGGAATTCACCCCTCCACTTT

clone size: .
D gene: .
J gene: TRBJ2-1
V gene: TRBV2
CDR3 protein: CASRELSGRAGEQFF
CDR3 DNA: TGTGCCAGCAGGGAATTGAGCGGCAGGGCTGGGGAGCAGTTCTTC

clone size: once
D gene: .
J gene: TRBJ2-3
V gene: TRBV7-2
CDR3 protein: CASSLGLTDTQYF
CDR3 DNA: TGTGCCAGCAGCTTAGGACTCACAGATACGCAGTATTTT

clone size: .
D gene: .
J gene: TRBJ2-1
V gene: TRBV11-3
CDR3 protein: CASSLDLSYPRGGNEQFF
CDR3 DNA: TGTGCCAGCAGCTTAGATCTTTCCTACCCAAGAGGTGGCAATGAGCAGTTCTTC

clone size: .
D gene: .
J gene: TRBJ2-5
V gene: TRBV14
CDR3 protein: CASSHQETQYF
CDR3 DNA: TGTGCCAGCAGCCACCAAGAGACCCAGTACTTC

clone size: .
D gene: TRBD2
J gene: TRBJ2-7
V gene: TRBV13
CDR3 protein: CASEASGRKNAYEQYF
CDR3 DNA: TGTGCCAGCGAGGCTAGCGGGAGGAAGAACGCCTACGAGCAGTACTTC

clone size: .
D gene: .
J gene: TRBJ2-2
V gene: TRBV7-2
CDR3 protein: CASSLTQDNTGELFF
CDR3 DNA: TGTGCCAGCAGCTTGACCCAAGATAACACCGGGGAGCTGTTTTTT

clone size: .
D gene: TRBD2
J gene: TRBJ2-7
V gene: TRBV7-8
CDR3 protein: CASSHAGGEQYF
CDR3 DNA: TGTGCCAGCAGCCATGCGGGAGGCGAGCAGTACTTC

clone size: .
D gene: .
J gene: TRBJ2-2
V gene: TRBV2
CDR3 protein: CASSGSGLTGELFF
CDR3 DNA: TGTGCCAGCAGTGGATCAGGGCTCACCGGGGAGCTGTTTTTT

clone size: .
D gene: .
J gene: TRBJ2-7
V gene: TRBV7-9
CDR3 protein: CASSTLREQYF
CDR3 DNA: TGTGCCAGCAGCACCCTAAGGGAGCAGTACTTC

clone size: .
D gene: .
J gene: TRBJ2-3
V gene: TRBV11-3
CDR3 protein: CASSGRLNTDTQYF
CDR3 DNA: TGTGCCAGCAGCGGACGACTGAACACAGATACGCAGTATTTT

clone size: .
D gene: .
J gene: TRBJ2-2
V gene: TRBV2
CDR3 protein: CASSFELGYTGELFF
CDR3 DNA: TGTGCCAGCAGCTTCGAACTGGGTTACACCGGGGAGCTGTTTTTT

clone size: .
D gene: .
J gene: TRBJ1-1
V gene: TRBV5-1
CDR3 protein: CASSSSTGHTEAFF
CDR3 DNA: TGCGCCAGCAGCTCCTCAACAGGGCACACTGAAGCTTTCTTT

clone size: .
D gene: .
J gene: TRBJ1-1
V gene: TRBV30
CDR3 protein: CAWSTSLDTEAFF
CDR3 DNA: TGTGCCTGGAGCACTAGTTTGGACACTGAAGCTTTCTTT

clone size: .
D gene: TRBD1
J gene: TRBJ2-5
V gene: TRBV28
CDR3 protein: CASSPRQGVIQETQYF
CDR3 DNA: TGTGCCAGCAGTCCGCGACAGGGGGTAATCCAAGAGACCCAGTACTTC

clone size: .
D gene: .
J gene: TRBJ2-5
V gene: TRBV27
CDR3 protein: CASSTNPQSGTQYF
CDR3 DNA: TGTGCCAGCAGTACCAACCCACAATCGGGGACCCAGTACTTC

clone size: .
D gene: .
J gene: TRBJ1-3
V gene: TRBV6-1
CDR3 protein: CASSSRVDTIYF
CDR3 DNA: TGTGCCAGCAGCTCCAGGGTAGACACCATATATTTT

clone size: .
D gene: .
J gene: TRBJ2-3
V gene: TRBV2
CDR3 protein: CASSVQGTDTQYF
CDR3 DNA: TGTGCCAGCAGTGTGCAGGGCACAGATACGCAGTATTTT

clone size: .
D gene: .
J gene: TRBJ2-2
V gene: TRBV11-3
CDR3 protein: CASSLEGGRGVGELFF
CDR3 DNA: TGTGCCAGCAGCTTAGAGGGGGGTCGCGGAGTCGGGGAGCTGTTTTTT

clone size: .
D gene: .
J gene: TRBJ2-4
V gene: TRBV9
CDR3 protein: CASSDRGGNIQYF
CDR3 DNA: TGTGCCAGCAGCGACAGAGGGGGAAACATTCAGTACTTC

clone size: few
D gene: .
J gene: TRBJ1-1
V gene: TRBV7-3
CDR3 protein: CASSPTGHPEAFF
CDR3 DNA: TGTGCCAGCAGCCCTACGGGACACCCTGAAGCTTTCTTT

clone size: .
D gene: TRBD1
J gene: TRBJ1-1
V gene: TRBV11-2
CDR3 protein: CASSQQGLGEAFF
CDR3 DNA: TGTGCCAGCAGCCAACAGGGGTTAGGGGAAGCTTTCTTT

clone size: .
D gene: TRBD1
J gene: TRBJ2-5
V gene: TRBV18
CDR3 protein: CASQGTAQETQYF
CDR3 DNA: TGTGCCAGCCAAGGGACAGCTCAAGAGACCCAGTACTTC

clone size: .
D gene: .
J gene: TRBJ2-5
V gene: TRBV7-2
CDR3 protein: CASSLRVQETQYF
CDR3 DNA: TGTGCCAGCAGCTTAAGGGTCCAAGAGACCCAGTACTTC

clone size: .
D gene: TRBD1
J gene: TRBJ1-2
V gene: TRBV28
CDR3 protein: CASSLDRVEGGYTF
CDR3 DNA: TGTGCCAGCAGTCTCGACAGGGTGGAAGGGGGCTACACCTTC

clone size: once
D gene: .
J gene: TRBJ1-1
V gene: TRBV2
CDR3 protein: CASSEGQGYAEAFF
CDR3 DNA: TGTGCCAGCAGTGAAGGTCAGGGGTACGCTGAAGCTTTCTTT

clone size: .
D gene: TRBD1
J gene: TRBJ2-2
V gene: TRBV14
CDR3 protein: CASSQARGLTGELFF
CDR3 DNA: TGTGCCAGCAGCCAAGCCAGGGGGCTTACCGGGGAGCTGTTTTTT

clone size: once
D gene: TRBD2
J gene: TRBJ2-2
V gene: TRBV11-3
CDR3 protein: CASSWSGSRTGELFF
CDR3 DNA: TGTGCCAGCAGCTGGAGCGGGAGTAGAACCGGGGAGCTGTTTTTT

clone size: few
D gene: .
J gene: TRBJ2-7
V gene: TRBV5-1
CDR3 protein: CASSLEGPNYEQYF
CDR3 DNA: TGCGCCAGCAGCTTGGAGGGACCGAACTACGAGCAGTACTTC

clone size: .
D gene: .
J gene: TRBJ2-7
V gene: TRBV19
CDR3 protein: CASSKKGTSYEQYF
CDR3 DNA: TGTGCCAGTAGTAAAAAGGGTACCTCCTACGAGCAGTACTTC

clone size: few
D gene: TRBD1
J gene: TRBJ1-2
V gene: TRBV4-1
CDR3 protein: CASSQPGQGDGYTF
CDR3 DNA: TGCGCCAGCAGCCAACCGGGACAGGGGGATGGCTACACCTTC

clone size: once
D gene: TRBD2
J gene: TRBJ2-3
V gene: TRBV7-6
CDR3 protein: CASSLGRLAYLTDTQYF
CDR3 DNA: TGTGCCAGCAGCTTAGGCCGACTAGCGTACCTCACAGATACGCAGTATTTT

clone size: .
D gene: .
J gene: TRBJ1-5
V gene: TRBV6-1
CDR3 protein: CASMALLGVSQPQHF
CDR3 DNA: TGTGCCAGCATGGCACTACTGGGGGTTTCTCAGCCCCAGCATTTT

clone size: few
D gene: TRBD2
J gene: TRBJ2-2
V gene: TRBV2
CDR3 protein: CASRTSVYTGELFF
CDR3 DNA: TGTGCCAGCCGGACTAGCGTATACACCGGGGAGCTGTTTTTT

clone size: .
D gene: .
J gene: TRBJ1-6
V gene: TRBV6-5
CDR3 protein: CASKPGQRNSPLHF
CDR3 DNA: TGTGCCAGCAAACCTGGACAGCGCAATTCACCCCTCCACTTT

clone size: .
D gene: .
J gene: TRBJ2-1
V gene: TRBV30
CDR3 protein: CAWSAPSSRGNEQFF
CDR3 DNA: TGTGCCTGGAGTGCTCCTTCTAGTAGAGGTAATGAGCAGTTCTTC

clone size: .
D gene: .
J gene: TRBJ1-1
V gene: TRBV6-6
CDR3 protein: CASTADLNTEAFF
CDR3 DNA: TGTGCCAGCACTGCAGACCTGAACACTGAAGCTTTCTTT

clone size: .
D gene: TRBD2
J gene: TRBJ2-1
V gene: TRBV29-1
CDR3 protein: CSVGLSGRTYNEQFF
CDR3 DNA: TGCAGCGTTGGGTTGAGCGGGAGGACCTACAATGAGCAGTTCTTC

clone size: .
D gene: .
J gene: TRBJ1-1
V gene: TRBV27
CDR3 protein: CASSLRQNTEAFF
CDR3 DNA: TGTGCCAGCAGTTTACGACAGAACACTGAAGCTTTCTTT

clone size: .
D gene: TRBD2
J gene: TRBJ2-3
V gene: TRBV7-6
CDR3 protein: CASSTGPAGVITDTQYF
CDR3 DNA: TGTGCCAGCAGCACAGGCCCAGCGGGAGTCATCACAGATACGCAGTATTTT

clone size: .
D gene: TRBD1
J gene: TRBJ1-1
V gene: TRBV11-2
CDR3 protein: CASSRDRGRNTEAFF
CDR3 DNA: TGTGCCAGCAGTCGTGACAGGGGAAGGAACACTGAAGCTTTCTTT

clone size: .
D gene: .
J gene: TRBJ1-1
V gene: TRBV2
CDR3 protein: CASSEARGGRNTEAFF
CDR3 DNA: TGTGCCAGCAGTGAAGCGCGGGGGGGTCGGAACACTGAAGCTTTCTTT

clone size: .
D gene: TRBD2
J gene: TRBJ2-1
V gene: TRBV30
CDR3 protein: CAWSRAGGGHNEQFF
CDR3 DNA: TGTGCCTGGAGTAGAGCGGGAGGGGGGCACAATGAGCAGTTCTTC

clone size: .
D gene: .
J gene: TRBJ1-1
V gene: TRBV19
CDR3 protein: CASTTLGGLAFF
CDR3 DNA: TGTGCCAGTACGACCCTGGGCGGTCTGGCTTTCTTT

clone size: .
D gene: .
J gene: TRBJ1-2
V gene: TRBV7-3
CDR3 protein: CASSLIPGTDGYTF
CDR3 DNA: TGTGCCAGCAGCTTAATTCCCGGCACGGATGGCTACACCTTC

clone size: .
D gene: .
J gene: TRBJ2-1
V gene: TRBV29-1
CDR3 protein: CSVGRADNEQFF
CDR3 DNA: TGCAGCGTTGGGCGGGCGGACAATGAGCAGTTCTTC

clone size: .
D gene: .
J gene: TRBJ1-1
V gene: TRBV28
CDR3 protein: CASRMGGPNTEAFF
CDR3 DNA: TGTGCCAGCCGGATGGGGGGGCCTAACACTGAAGCTTTCTTT

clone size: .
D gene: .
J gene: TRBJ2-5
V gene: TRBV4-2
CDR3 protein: CASSGSVGRVEETQYF
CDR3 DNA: TGTGCCAGCAGCGGTTCGGTCGGGAGAGTGGAGGAGACCCAGTACTTC

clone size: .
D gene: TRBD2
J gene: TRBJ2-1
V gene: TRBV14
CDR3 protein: CASSLSASGSFNNEQFF
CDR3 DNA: TGTGCCAGCAGCCTTAGTGCTAGCGGGAGCTTCAACAATGAGCAGTTCTTC

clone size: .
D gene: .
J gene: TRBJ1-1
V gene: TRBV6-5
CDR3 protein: CASSSSTGSEAFF
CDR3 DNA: TGTGCCAGCAGTTCATCGACAGGCAGTGAAGCTTTCTTT

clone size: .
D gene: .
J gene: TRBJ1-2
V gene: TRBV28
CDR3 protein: CASSSHPGRKNYGYTF
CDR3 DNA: TGTGCCAGCAGTTCTCACCCGGGGCGGAAGAACTATGGCTACACCTTC

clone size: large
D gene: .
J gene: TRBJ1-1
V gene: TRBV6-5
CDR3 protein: CASSYSGREAFF
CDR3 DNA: TGTGCCAGCAGTTACTCGGGAAGGGAAGCTTTCTTT

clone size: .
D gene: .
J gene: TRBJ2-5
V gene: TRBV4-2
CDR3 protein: CASSQRGLETGETQYF
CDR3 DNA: TGTGCCAGCAGCCAAAGGGGTTTGGAGACGGGGGAGACCCAGTACTTC

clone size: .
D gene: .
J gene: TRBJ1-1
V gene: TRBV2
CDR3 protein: CASRPQRTNTEAFF
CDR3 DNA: TGTGCCAGCAGACCTCAGCGGACGAACACTGAAGCTTTCTTT

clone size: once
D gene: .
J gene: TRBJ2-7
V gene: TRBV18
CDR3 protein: CASSGGGTSEQYF
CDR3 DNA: TGTGCCAGCTCAGGTGGGGGAACGAGTGAGCAGTACTTC

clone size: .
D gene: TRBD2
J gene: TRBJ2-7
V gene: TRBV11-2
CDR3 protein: CASSPGSGRTYEQYF
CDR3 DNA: TGTGCCAGCAGCCCCGGGAGCGGGAGGACGTACGAGCAGTACTTC